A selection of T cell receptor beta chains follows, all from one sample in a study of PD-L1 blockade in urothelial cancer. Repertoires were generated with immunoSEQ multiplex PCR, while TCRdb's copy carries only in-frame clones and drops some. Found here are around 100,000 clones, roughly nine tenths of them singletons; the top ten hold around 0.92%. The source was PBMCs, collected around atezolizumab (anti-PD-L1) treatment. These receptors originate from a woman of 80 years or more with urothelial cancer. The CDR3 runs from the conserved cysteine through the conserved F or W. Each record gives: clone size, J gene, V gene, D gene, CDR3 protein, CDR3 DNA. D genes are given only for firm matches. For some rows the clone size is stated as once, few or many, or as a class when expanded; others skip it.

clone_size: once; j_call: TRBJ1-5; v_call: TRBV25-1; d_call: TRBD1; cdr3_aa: CASSEDDRGSGSNQPQHF; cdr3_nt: TGTGCCAGCAGTGAGGATGACAGGGGATCCGGTAGCAATCAGCCCCAGCATTTT
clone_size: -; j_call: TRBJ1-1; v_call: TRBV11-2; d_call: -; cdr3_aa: CASSSDMNTEAFF; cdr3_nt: TGTGCCAGCAGCTCCGACATGAACACTGAAGCTTTCTTT
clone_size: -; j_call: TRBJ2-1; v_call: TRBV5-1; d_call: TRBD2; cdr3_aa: CASSLALAGGDEQFF; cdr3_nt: TGCGCCAGCAGCTTGGCGCTAGCGGGAGGGGATGAGCAGTTCTTC
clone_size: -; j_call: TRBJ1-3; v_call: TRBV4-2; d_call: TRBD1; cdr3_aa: CASSPRDRGRDSGNTIYF; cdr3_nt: TGTGCCAGCAGCCCTAGGGACAGGGGCCGTGACTCTGGAAACACCATATATTTT
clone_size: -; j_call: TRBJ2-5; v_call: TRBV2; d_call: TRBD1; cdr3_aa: CASEGATPQYF; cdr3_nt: TGTGCCAGCGAGGGGGCCACCCCCCAGTACTTC
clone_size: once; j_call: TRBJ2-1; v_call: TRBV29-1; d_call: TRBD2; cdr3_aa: CSVRGGSGSSYNEQFF; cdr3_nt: TGCAGCGTTCGCGGGGGCAGCGGGAGCTCCTACAATGAGCAGTTCTTC
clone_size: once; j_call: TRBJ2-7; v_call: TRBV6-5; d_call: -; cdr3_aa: CASSPRDFSYEQYF; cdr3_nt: TGTGCCAGCAGTCCCCGGGACTTCTCCTACGAGCAGTACTTC
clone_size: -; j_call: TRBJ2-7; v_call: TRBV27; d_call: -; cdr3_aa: CASSPFYEQYF; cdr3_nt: TGTGCCAGCAGTCCCTTCTACGAGCAGTACTTC
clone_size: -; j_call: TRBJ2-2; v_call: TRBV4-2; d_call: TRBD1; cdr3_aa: CASSQETGGNTGELFF; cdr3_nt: TGTGCCAGCAGCCAAGAGACAGGGGGAAACACCGGGGAGCTGTTTTTT
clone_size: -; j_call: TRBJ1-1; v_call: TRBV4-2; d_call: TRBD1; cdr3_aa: CASSQTDRGLNTEAFF; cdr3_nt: TGTGCCAGCAGCCAAACCGACAGGGGACTGAACACTGAAGCTTTCTTT
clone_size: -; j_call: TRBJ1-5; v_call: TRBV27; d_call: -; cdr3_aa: CASSSTPREGQPQHF; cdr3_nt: TGTGCCAGCAGTTCTACCCCCCGGGAGGGACAGCCCCAGCATTTT
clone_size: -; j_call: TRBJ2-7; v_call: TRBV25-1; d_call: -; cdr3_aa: CASSESGLKGHAQYF; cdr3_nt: TGTGCCAGCAGTGAATCGGGGTTAAAAGGCCACGCGCAGTACTTC
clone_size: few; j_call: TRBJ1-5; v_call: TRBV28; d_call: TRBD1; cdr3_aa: CASRTGTGGNQPQHF; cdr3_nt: TGTGCCAGCAGAACCGGGACAGGGGGTAATCAGCCCCAGCATTTT
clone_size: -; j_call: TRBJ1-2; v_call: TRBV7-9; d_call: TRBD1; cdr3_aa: CASSPQTGGSSGYTF; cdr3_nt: TGTGCCAGCAGCCCCCAAACAGGGGGATCGTCGGGCTACACCTTC
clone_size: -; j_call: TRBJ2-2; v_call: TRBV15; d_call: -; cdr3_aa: CATSRGRARTGELFF; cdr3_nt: TGTGCCACCAGTAGGGGCAGGGCACGGACCGGGGAGCTGTTTTTT
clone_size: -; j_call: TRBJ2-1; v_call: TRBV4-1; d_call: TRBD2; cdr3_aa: CASSFGGLEFF; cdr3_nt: TGCGCCAGCAGCTTCGGGGGGTTGGAGTTCTTC
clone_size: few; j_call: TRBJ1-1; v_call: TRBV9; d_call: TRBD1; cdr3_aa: CASSLKTGGNPEAFF; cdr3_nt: TGTGCCAGCAGCTTAAAGACAGGGGGGAACCCTGAAGCTTTCTTT
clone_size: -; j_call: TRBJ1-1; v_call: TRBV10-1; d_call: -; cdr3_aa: CASGRGNTEAFF; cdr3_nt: TGCGCCAGCGGACGGGGGAACACTGAAGCTTTCTTT
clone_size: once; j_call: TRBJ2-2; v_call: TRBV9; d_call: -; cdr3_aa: CASMRDTGELFF; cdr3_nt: TGTGCCAGCATGAGGGATACCGGGGAGCTGTTTTTT
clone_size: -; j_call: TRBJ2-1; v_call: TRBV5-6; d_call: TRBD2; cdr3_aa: CASRDSGVTSYNEQFF; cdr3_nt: TGTGCCAGCAGGGATAGCGGGGTAACTTCCTACAATGAGCAGTTCTTC
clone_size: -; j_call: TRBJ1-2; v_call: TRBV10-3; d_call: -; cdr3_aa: CAISSDSLYGYTF; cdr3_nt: TGTGCCATCAGCTCCGACAGTCTCTATGGCTACACCTTC
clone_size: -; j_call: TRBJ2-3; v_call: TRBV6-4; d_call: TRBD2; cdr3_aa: CASSSLAGDTQYF; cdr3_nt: TGTGCCAGCAGTTCCCTAGCGGGAGATACGCAGTATTTT
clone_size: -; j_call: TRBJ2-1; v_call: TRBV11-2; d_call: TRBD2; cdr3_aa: CATTTSGTSYNEQFF; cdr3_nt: TGTGCCACAACAACTAGCGGCACGTCCTACAATGAGCAGTTCTTC
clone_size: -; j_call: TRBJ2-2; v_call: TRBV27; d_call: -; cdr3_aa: CASSLSWSSASNTGELFF; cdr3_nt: TGTGCCAGCAGTTTATCGTGGAGTAGCGCGTCGAACACCGGGGAGCTGTTTTTT
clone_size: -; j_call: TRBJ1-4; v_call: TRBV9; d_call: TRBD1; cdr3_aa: CASTGTGEEKLFF; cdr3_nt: TGTGCCAGCACCGGGACAGGGGAAGAAAAACTGTTTTTT
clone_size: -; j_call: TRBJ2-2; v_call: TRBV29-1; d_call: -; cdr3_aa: CSVDRSGLSGELFF; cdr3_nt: TGCAGCGTTGATCGAAGCGGGCTGTCCGGGGAGCTGTTTTTT
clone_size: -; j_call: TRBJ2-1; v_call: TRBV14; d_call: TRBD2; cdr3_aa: CASSQGTSYSYNEQFF; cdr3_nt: TGTGCCAGCAGCCAAGGGACTAGCTACTCCTACAATGAGCAGTTCTTC
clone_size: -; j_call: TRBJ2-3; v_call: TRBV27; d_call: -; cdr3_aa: CASSLFHTDTQYF; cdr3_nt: TGTGCCAGCAGTTTGTTCCACACAGATACGCAGTATTTT
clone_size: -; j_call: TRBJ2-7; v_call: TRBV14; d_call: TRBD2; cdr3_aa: CASSLPAGVEQYF; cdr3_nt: TGTGCCAGCAGCCTTCCAGCGGGAGTTGAGCAGTACTTC
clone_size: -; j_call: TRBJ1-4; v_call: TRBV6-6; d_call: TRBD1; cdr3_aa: CASTMELRTGPFF; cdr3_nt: TGTGCCAGCACCATGGAGCTTCGGACAGGGCCGTTTTTT
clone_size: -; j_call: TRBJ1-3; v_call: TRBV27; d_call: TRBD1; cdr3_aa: CASRPSPGGGGNTIYF; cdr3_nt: TGTGCCAGCAGACCTTCCCCAGGGGGCGGTGGAAACACCATATATTTT
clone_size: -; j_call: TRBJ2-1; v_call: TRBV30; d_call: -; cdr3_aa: CAWSDVGNEQFF; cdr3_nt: TGTGCCTGGAGTGATGTCGGCAATGAGCAGTTCTTC
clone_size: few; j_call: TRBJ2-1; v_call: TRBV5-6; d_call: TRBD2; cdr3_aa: CASETSGFYNEQFF; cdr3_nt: TGTGCCAGCGAAACTAGCGGATTCTACAATGAGCAGTTCTTC
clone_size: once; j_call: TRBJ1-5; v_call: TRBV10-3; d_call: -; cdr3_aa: CAISRQGGQPQHF; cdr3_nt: TGTGCCATCAGTCGCCAAGGCGGGCAGCCCCAGCATTTT
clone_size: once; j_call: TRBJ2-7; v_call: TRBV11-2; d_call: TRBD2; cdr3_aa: CASSLNLAGGYEQYF; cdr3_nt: TGTGCCAGCAGCTTAAATTTAGCGGGGGGATACGAGCAGTACTTC
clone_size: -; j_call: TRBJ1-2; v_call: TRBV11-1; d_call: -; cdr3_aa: CASSLDSRYGYTF; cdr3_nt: TGTGCCAGCAGCTTAGACTCCCGCTATGGCTACACCTTC
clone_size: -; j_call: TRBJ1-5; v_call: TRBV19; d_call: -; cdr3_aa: CASSSTGSQPQHF; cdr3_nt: TGTGCCAGTAGCTCAACAGGGTCTCAGCCCCAGCATTTT
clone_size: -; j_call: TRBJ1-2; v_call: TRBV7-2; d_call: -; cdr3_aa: CASSYTGTRTGYTF; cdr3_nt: TGTGCCAGCAGCTACACCGGGACTCGGACTGGCTACACCTTC
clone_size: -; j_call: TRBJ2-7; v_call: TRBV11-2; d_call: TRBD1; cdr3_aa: CASSFPGQGAFEQYF; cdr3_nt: TGTGCCAGCAGCTTCCCGGGACAGGGGGCGTTCGAGCAGTACTTC
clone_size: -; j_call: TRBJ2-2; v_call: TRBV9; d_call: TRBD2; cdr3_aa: CASSPLAGGNTGELFF; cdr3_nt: TGTGCCAGCAGCCCACTAGCGGGAGGGAACACCGGGGAGCTGTTTTTT
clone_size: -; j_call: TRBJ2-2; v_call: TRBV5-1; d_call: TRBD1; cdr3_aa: CASSLVVRGPGELFF; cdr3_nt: TGCGCCAGCAGCTTGGTAGTCAGGGGGCCCGGGGAGCTGTTTTTT
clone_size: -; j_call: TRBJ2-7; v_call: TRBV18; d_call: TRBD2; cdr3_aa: CASSPARTSGSYEQYF; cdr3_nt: TGTGCCAGCTCCCCCGCGCGGACTAGCGGATCCTACGAGCAGTACTTC
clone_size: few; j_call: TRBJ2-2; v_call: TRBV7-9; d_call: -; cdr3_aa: CASKGEIYGSSNTGELFF; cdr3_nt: TGTGCCAGCAAGGGGGAGATCTACGGGTCCTCGAACACCGGGGAGCTGTTTTTT
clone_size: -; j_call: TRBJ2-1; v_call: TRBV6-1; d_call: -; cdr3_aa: CASSFLANNEQFF; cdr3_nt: TGTGCCAGCAGTTTCCTAGCGAACAATGAGCAGTTCTTC
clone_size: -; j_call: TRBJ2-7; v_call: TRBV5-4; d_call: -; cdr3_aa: CASSLDGSPTYEQYF; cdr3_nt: TGTGCCAGCAGCTTGGACGGGAGTCCCACCTACGAGCAGTACTTC
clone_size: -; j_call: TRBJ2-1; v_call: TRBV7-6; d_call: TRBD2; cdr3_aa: CASSTTSGRALNEQFF; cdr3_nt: TGTGCCAGCAGCACGACTAGCGGGAGGGCCCTCAATGAGCAGTTCTTC
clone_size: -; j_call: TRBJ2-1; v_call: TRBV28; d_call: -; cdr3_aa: CASSLEGVGQFF; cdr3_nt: TGTGCCAGCAGTTTAGAGGGGGTCGGGCAGTTCTTC